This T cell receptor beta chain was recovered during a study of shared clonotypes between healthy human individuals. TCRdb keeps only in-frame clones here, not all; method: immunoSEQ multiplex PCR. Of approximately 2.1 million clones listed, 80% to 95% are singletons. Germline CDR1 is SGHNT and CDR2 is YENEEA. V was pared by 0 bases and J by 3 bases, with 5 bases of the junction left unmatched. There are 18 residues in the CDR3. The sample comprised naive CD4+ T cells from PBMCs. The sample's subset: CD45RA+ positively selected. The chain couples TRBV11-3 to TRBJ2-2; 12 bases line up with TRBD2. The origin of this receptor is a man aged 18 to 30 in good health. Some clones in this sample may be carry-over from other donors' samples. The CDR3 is CASSLDLGLAGHTGELFF. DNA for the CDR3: TGTGCCAGCAGCTTAGATCTCGGACTAGCGGGACACACCGGGGAGCTGTTTTTT.